The T cell receptor beta chain under discussion was sequenced for a study of T cell responses to AZD1222 COVID-19 vaccine (dated by TCRdb to the early 2020s). Concerning the study at large: Because spike-specific TCR depth and breadth did not differ between the two schedules, AZD1222 recipients who got a second dose at roughly 4 weeks were pooled with those who got a second dose at roughly 12 weeks. Trial participants were enrolled by age into subgroups of 18-55, 56-69 and 70-plus years, and about 150, 27 and 61 TCR-sequenced participants, respectively, were included in these subgroups. TCR sequencing covered some 240 trial participants: 200 to 220 given two doses of AZD1222 and 26 given two doses of MenACWY control vaccine.

As to this clone: No antigen is known for it. Base qualities are not provided; no much larger clone lies one nucleotide away.

The CDR3 regions of human TCRbeta chains were analyzed by immunosequencing. Per the original workflow: TCRs in the repertoires were matched against a reference library of SARS-CoV-2-specific TCRs that had been generated with the MIRA antigen-specificity platform. Breadth meant the fraction of unique TCRs that were SARS-CoV-2-associated, whereas depth meant the fraction of total T cells that were SARS-CoV-2-associated. Each spike-specific TCR was assigned to its reactive spike region and to a CD4 or CD8 class using the MIRA data. Log10-transformed breadth and depth values were compared by one-way ANOVA with Sidak's multiple comparisons tests. TCRdb stores this immuneACCESS table with in-frame sequences only. Part of the clones is absent; in the studies checked, under half of the shortfall reflects unresolved V genes, and no reason is known for the rest. From that table come the V and J calls and clone size; the DNA was used to work out D and trimming. The sample table lists some 140,000 clones, around 90% of them with a count of one. Of the sample, about 3% falls within the top ten clones.

CDR1 is given as LNHDA and CDR2 as SQIVND, both from the germline V gene (reference sequence). Relative to germline, V is 7 bases shorter and J is 0 bases shorter, with 4 bases between their ends. Reading from cysteine to phenylalanine, the CDR3 counts 12 amino acids. The kept DNA is CDR3 alone, 36 bases in frame from the first base. Overall study outcomes, separate from this receptor: Nearly half of unique spike-specific TCRs reportedly recognized epitopes outside regions mutated in the B.1.351 and B.1.1.7 variants. Vaccine-associated CD4 TCRs spanned the whole spike protein, with dominant responses in regions 160-218 and 743-854. After two AZD1222 doses, spike-specific TCR breadth and depth were significantly higher than at day 0 and than in MenACWY recipients. Conclusions about previously exposed vaccinees were limited because only six AZD1222 recipients were SARS-CoV-2 seropositive at baseline. Participants were mostly white British and included more females than males, and it was suggested by the authors that clonal diversity may have been underestimated. No day 14 peak-response samples were available, so repertoires were characterized only after the peak T cell response. The 56-69-year group was small, and its depth increase did not reach significance, likely because of low power.

The meaning of the sample's time point label: baseline before first vaccination. Samples from vaccinated people were obtained from the UK trials COV001 and COV002, which included a single-blind randomized controlled phase 2/3 trial of AZD1222 (ChAdOx1 nCoV-19) in healthy adults. For TCRbeta chain sequencing, PBMC samples were collected from trial participants at day 0 and at day 28 after the second dose. The specimen was peripheral blood, collected on day 0 of AZD1222 vaccination. The source is an adult in good health. The chain couples TRBV19 to TRBJ2-1; the D gene is not confidently resolved. The CDR3 amino acid sequence is: CASTSSYNEQFF. The DNA is as follows: TGTGCCAGTACGAGCTCCTACAATGAGCAGTTCTTC.